These T cell receptor beta chains were read from a single sample in a study of post-analysis software for immune sequencing data. In TCRdb, the PCR reads were re-called with MiXCR into one record per CDR3 protein. The sample includes roughly 580,000 distinct CDR3 sequences, roughly 40% of them seen just once. Material for sequencing was blood. These receptors were obtained from a girl aged 10 to 17 with multiple sclerosis. Each CDR3 is given with its conserved first and last residue. D genes are given only for firm matches. Not all rows give a size; the values are once, few, many and, for expanded clones, a class.

TRBV12-3/TRBV12-4	NA	TRBJ1-5	once	CASSLEVSNQPQHF	TGTGCCAGCAGTTTAGAGGTTAGCAATCAGCCCCAGCATTTT
TRBV24-1	NA	TRBJ2-7	NA	CATKGRDYEQYF	TGTGCCACCAAGGGACGGGACTACGAGCAGTACTTC
TRBV13	NA	TRBJ2-5	NA	CASSLGNRKTQYF	TGTGCCAGCAGCTTAGGAAACAGGAAGACCCAGTACTTC
TRBV3-1	TRBD2	TRBJ2-3	NA	CASSPISLRGGHPTDTQYF	TGTGCCAGCAGCCCCATATCCTTGCGCGGGGGGCATCCCACAGATACGCAGTATTTT
TRBV5-1	NA	TRBJ1-4	NA	CASRVATNEKLFF	TGCGCCAGTAGAGTTGCAACTAATGAAAAACTGTTTTTT
TRBV27	NA	TRBJ2-2	few	CASSLGLYTGELFF	TGTGCCAGCAGCTTGGGACTCTACACCGGGGAGCTGTTTTTT
TRBV12-3/TRBV12-4	TRBD1	TRBJ1-4	NA	CAIQRQGEFGKLFF	TGTGCCATCCAGAGACAGGGCGAGTTTGGAAAACTGTTTTTT
TRBV19	NA	TRBJ1-5	few	CASSIVQQVNQPQHF	TGTGCCAGTAGTATAGTCCAACAAGTCAATCAGCCCCAGCATTTT
TRBV20-1	NA	TRBJ2-1	NA	CSAPGGLYGNEQFF	TGCAGTGCTCCGGGGGGCCTCTACGGGAATGAGCAGTTCTTC
TRBV4-2	TRBD2	TRBJ2-3	once	CASSLSAGDSGDTQYF	TGTGCCAGCAGCCTTTCGGCGGGAGACTCAGGAGATACGCAGTATTTT
TRBV20-1	TRBD2	TRBJ2-3	NA	CSARAGPDTQYF	TGCAGTGCCAGAGCGGGACCCGATACGCAGTATTTT
TRBV12-3/TRBV12-4	NA	TRBJ2-7	NA	CATAFQISYEQYF	TGTGCCACAGCCTTCCAGATCTCCTACGAGCAGTACTTC
TRBV12-3/TRBV12-4	NA	TRBJ2-3	NA	CASSLASGDYVSNTQYF	TGTGCCAGCAGTTTAGCGTCTGGAGACTACGTGTCGAATACGCAGTATTTT
TRBV4-1	TRBD1	TRBJ1-2	few	CASNTGGADGYTF	TGCGCCAGCAACACAGGGGGGGCGGATGGCTACACCTTC
TRBV12-3/TRBV12-4	TRBD2	TRBJ2-5	many	CASTGLAVQETQYF	TGTGCCAGCACCGGACTAGCGGTCCAAGAGACCCAGTACTTC
TRBV20-1	TRBD2	TRBJ2-3	few	CSARLAGGSSTDTQYF	TGCAGTGCTAGACTAGCGGGGGGGTCTAGCACAGATACGCAGTATTTT
TRBV7-3	TRBD1	TRBJ1-2	NA	CASSSGQGNCGYTF	TGTGCCAGCAGCTCGGGACAGGGAAACTGTGGCTACACCTTC
TRBV6-5	TRBD2	TRBJ2-3	NA	CASSPRTSGFSDTQYF	TGTGCCAGCAGCCCGAGGACTAGCGGGTTCTCAGATACGCAGTATTTT
TRBV5-1	TRBD1	TRBJ2-5	few	CASSSTPRVDRGETQYF	TGCGCCAGCAGCTCCACCCCCAGAGTCGACAGGGGAGAGACCCAGTACTTC
TRBV10-2	TRBD2	TRBJ2-1	many	CASSAQLAVNEQFF	TGCGCCAGCAGCGCCCAACTAGCGGTCAATGAGCAGTTCTTC
TRBV6-5	NA	TRBJ2-5	NA	CASRGTGQETQYF	TGTGCCAGCAGAGGGACTGGCCAAGAGACCCAGTACTTC
TRBV27	TRBD2	TRBJ2-1	NA	CASSPLAGGMYNERFF	TGTGCCAGCAGTCCGTTAGCGGGAGGGATGTACAATGAGCGGTTCTTC
TRBV12-3/TRBV12-4	TRBD2	TRBJ2-1	few	CASSQTSGYNEQFF	TGTGCCAGCAGTCAAACTAGCGGCTACAATGAGCAGTTCTTC
TRBV10-3	TRBD1	TRBJ2-3	few	CAIRNSGTGGADTQYF	TGTGCCATCAGGAATTCCGGGACAGGGGGCGCAGATACGCAGTATTTT
TRBV19	NA	TRBJ2-5	NA	CASSPLAEGGETQYF	TGTGCCAGTAGTCCGTTAGCGGAGGGGGGAGAGACCCAGTACTTC
TRBV20-1	NA	TRBJ2-7	few	CSARGWDIGDEQYF	TGCAGTGCTAGGGGGTGGGACATAGGGGACGAGCAGTACTTC
TRBV5-1	TRBD1	TRBJ1-6	few	CASSRGQYNSPLHF	TGCGCCAGCAGCCGGGGACAGTATAATTCACCCCTCCACTTT
TRBV7-2	TRBD1	TRBJ1-2	NA	CASSSRPGQSYGYTF	TGTGCCAGCAGCTCCCGGCCGGGACAGAGCTATGGCTACACCTTC
TRBV7-7	NA	TRBJ2-5	NA	CASSLARIGETQYF	TGTGCTAGCAGCTTAGCCCGCATTGGGGAGACCCAGTACTTC
TRBV7-9	NA	TRBJ2-5	NA	CASSLEGHSLGEQYF	TGTGCCAGCAGCTTAGAAGGACACTCACTGGGGGAGCAGTACTTC
TRBV7-2	NA	TRBJ2-3	NA	CASSWDPRRDTQYF	TGTGCCAGCAGCTGGGACCCTCGGAGGGATACGCAGTATTTT
TRBV24-1	NA	TRBJ1-1	NA	CATSDSTGKAFF	TGTGCCACCAGTGATTCTACAGGGAAAGCTTTCTTT
TRBV5-6	NA	TRBJ2-7	few	CASNSRLYEQYF	TGTGCCAGCAACTCGCGACTATACGAGCAGTACTTC
TRBV7-6	NA	TRBJ2-7	NA	CASSPWGGRTDSYEQYF	TGTGCCAGCAGCCCTTGGGGAGGACGGACCGACTCCTACGAGCAGTACTTC
TRBV29-1	NA	TRBJ2-5	NA	CSVGKRLQETQYF	TGCAGCGTTGGTAAGAGACTCCAAGAGACCCAGTACTTC
TRBV6-4	NA	TRBJ2-2	NA	CASSPDYTGELFF	TGTGCCAGCAGCCCCGACTACACCGGGGAGCTGTTTTTT
TRBV5-1	TRBD2	TRBJ2-5	few	CASSRRGDYQETQYF	TGCGCCAGCTCAAGGCGGGGGGATTACCAAGAGACCCAGTACTTC
TRBV4-2	NA	TRBJ2-5	few	CASSPGGGRQETQYF	TGTGCCAGCAGCCCAGGGGGGGGTCGACAAGAGACCCAGTACTTC
TRBV5-1	TRBD1	TRBJ2-3	NA	CASSSMTGESTDTQYF	TGCGCCAGCAGCTCTATGACAGGGGAAAGCACAGATACGCAGTATTTT
TRBV29-1	NA	TRBJ2-1	few	CSVRGLTYNEQFF	TGCAGCGTTCGGGGACTTACCTACAATGAGCAGTTCTTC
TRBV12-3/TRBV12-4	TRBD1	TRBJ2-7	few	CASRRRTGIEQYF	TGTGCCAGCAGACGTCGGACAGGGATCGAGCAGTACTTC
TRBV5-1	TRBD2	TRBJ2-3	NA	CASSLAFGLAEISTDTQYF	TGCGCCAGCAGCTTGGCCTTTGGACTAGCGGAAATTAGCACAGATACGCAGTATTTT
TRBV6-5	TRBD2	TRBJ2-1	NA	CASSYSGTSAEQFF	TGTGCCAGCAGTTACTCCGGGACTAGTGCTGAGCAGTTCTTC
TRBV7-9	NA	TRBJ1-2	NA	CASSSGDIMRNGYTF	TGTGCCAGCAGCTCCGGGGACATTATGAGGAATGGCTACACCTTC
TRBV7-2	TRBD1	TRBJ1-2	NA	CASSPVYRGRDGYTF	TGTGCCAGCAGCCCCGTCTACAGGGGTCGCGATGGCTACACCTTC
TRBV18	NA	TRBJ2-1	NA	CASSPGGIGVRDEQFF	TGTGCCAGCTCACCGGGCGGGATAGGCGTCCGGGATGAGCAGTTCTTC
TRBV29-1	TRBD1	TRBJ1-1	NA	CSVEDNRGNTEAFF	TGCAGCGTTGAAGATAACAGGGGGAACACTGAAGCTTTCTTT
TRBV11-1	NA	TRBJ1-1	NA	CASGKMNTEAFF	TGTGCCAGTGGCAAGATGAACACTGAAGCTTTCTTT
TRBV6-5	TRBD1	TRBJ1-2	NA	CASSTRTGGEGYTF	TGTGCCAGCAGTACCAGGACAGGGGGGGAGGGCTACACCTTC
TRBV4-1	NA	TRBJ2-1	NA	CASSQEIGPNEQFF	TGCGCCAGCAGCCAAGAGATCGGCCCCAATGAGCAGTTCTTC
TRBV10-3	TRBD1	TRBJ1-1	NA	CAIRTGENTEAFF	TGTGCCATCAGGACAGGGGAAAACACTGAAGCTTTCTTT
TRBV5-5	NA	TRBJ1-4	NA	CASSLGPTYNEKLFF	TGTGCCAGCAGCTTGGGCCCGACCTATAATGAAAAACTGTTTTTT
TRBV20-1	NA	TRBJ2-5	NA	CSARERKSGIGETQYF	TGCAGTGCTAGAGAGAGGAAGAGCGGAATAGGAGAGACCCAGTACTTC